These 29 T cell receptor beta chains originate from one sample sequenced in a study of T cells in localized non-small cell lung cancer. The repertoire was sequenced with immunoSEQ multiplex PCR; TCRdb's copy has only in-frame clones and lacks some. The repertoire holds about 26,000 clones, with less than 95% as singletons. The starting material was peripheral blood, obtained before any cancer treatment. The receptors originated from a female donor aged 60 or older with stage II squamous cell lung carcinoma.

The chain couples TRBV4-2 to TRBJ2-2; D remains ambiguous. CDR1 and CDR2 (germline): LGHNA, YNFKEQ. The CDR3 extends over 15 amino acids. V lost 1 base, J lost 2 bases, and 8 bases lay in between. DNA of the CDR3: TGTGCCAGCAGCCAAGGCGACACAAACACCGGGGAGCTGTTTTTT. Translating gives CASSQGDTNTGELFF.

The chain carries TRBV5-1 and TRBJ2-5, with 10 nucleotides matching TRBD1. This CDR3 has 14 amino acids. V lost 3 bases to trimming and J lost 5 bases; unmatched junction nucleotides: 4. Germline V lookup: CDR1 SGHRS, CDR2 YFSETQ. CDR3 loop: CASSWGTGAETQYF. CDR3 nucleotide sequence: TGCGCCAGCAGCTGGGGGACAGGGGCCGAGACCCAGTACTTC.

The CDR3 bases are TGTGCCAGCAGCGTAGATTTGAGCGGAAGGGCCGATGAGCAGTTCTTC. Translated, it gives CASSVDLSGRADEQFF. The chain couples TRBV9 to TRBJ2-1; the D gene is possibly TRBD2 (5 bases). The CDR3 length is 16 residues. Trimming left V 0 bases short and J 8 bases short, with 18 bases between. CDR1 is SGDLS, CDR2 YYNGEE, per germline.

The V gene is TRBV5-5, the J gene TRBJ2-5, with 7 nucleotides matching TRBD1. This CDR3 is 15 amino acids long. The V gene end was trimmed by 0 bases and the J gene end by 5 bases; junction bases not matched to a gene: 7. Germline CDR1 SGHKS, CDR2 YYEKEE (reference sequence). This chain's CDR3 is CASSLGSGGSETQYF. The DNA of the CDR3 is TGTGCCAGCAGCTTGGGGTCAGGGGGTAGTGAGACCCAGTACTTC. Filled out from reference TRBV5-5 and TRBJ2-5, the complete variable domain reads DAGVTQSPTHLIKTRGQQVTLRCSPISGHKSVSWYQQVLGQGPQFIFQYYEKEERGRGNFPDRFSARQFPNYSSELNVNALLLGDSALYLCASSLGSGGSETQYFGPGTRLLVL.

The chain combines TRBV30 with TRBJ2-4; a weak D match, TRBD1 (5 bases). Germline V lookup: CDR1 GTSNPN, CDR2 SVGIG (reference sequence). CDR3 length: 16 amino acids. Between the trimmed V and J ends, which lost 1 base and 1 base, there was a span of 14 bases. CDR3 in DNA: TGTGCCTGGAGTGGAAAGGGGTTGATCGCCAAAAACATTCAGTACTTC. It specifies CAWSGKGLIAKNIQYF.

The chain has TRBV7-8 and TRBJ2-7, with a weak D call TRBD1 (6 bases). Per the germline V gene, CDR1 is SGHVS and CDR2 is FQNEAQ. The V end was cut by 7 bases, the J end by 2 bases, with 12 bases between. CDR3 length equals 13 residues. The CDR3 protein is CASNGQLTYEQYF. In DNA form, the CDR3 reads TGTGCCAGCAATGGACAGCTAACCTACGAGCAGTACTTC.

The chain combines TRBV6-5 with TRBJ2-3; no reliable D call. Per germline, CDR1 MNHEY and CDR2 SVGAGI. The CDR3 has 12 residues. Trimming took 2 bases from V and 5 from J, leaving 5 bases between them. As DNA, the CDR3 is TGTGCCAGCAGTTACCTGTTAGATACGCAGTATTTT. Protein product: CASSYLLDTQYF.

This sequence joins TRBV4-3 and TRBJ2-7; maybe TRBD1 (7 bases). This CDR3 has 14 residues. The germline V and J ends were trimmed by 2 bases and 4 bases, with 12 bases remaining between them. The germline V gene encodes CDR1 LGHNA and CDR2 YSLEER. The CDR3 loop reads CASSQQGGSYEQYF. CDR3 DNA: TGCGCCAGCAGCCAACAGGGGGGTTCGTACGAGCAGTACTTC.

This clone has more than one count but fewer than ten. This CDR3 reads CASSLAAGQGPYEQYF. As DNA, the CDR3 is TGTGCCAGCAGCTTAGCGGCGGGACAGGGCCCTTACGAGCAGTACTTC. The chain uses TRBV7-6 and TRBJ2-7; TRBD1 aligns across 9 bases. Germline V gives CDR1 SGHVS, CDR2 FNYEAQ. Trimming cost V 0 bases and J 4 bases; bases outside gene matches: 7. There are 16 residues in the CDR3. Full variable domain (missing parts from reference TRBV7-6 and TRBJ2-7): GAGVSQSPRYKVTKRGQDVALRCDPISGHVSLYWYRQALGQGPEFLTYFNYEAQQDKSGLPNDRFSAERPEGSISTLTIQRTEQRDSAMYRCASSLAAGQGPYEQYFGPGTRLTVT.

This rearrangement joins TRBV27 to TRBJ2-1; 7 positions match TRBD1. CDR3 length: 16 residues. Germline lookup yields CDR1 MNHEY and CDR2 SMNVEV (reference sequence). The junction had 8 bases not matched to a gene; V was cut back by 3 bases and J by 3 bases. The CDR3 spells CASSFLGQEIYNEQFF. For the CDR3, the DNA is TGTGCCAGCAGTTTCCTCGGACAGGAGATCTACAATGAGCAGTTCTTC.

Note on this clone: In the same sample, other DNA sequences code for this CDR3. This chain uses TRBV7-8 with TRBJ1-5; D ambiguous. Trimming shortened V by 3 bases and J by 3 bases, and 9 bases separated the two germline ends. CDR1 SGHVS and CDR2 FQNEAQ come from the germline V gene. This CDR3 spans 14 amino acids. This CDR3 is CASSLGGLNQPQHF. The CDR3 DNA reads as TGTGCCAGCAGCTTGGGCGGTCTCAATCAGCCCCAGCATTTT.

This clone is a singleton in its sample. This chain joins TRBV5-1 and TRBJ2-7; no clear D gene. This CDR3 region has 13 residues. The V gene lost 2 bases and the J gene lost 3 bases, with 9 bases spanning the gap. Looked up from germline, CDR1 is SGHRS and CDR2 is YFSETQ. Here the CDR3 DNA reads TGCGCCAGCAGCTTAAATAGGGACTACGAGCAGTACTTC. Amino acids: CASSLNRDYEQYF. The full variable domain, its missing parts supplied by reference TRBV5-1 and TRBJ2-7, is KAGVTQTPRYLIKTRGQQVTLSCSPISGHRSVSWYQQTPGQGLQFLFEYFSETQRNKGNFPGRFSGRQFSNSRSEMNVSTLELGDSALYLCASSLNRDYEQYFGPGTRLTVT.

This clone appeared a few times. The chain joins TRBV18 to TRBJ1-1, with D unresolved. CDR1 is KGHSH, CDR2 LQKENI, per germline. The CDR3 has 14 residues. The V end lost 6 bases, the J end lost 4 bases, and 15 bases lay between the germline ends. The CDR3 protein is CASSPRARSTEAFF. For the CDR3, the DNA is TGTGCCAGCTCCCCCCGCGCTCGGAGCACTGAAGCTTTCTTT.

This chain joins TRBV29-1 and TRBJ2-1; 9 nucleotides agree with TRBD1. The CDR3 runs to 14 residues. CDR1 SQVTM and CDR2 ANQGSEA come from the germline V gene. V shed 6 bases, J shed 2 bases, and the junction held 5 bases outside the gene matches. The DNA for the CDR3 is TGCAGCGTCGCCGGGGACAGGGCCTACAATGAGCAGTTCTTC. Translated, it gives CSVAGDRAYNEQFF.

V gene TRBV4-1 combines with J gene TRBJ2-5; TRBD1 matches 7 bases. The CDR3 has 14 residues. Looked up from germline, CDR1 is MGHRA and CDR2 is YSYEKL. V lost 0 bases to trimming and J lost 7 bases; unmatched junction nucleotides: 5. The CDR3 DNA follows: TGCGCCAGCAGCCAAGATGGAAACAGGGGGACCCAGTACTTC. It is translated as CASSQDGNRGTQYF.

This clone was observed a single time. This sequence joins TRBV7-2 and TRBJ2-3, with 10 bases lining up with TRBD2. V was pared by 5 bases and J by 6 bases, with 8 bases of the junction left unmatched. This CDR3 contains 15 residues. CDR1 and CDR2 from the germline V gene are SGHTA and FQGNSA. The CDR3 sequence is CASSPSLAGIDTQYF. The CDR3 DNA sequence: TGTGCCAGCAGCCCCTCACTAGCGGGAATCGATACGCAGTATTTT.

The CDR3 DNA is TGTGCCAGCAGCGTAGCTTGGTACAATGAGCAGTTCTTC. Translated, it gives CASSVAWYNEQFF. The chain carries TRBV9 and TRBJ2-1; unclear D gene. Trimming left V 0 bases short and J 4 bases short, with 5 bases between. Germline V gene sequence: CDR1 SGDLS, CDR2 YYNGEE. This CDR3 spans 13 amino acids.

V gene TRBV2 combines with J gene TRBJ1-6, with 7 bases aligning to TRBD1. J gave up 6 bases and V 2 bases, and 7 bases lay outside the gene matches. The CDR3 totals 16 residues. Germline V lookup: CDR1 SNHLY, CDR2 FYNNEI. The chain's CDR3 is CASSESPGQLNSPLHF. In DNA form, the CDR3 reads TGTGCCAGCAGTGAATCCCCGGGACAGCTTAATTCACCCCTCCACTTT.

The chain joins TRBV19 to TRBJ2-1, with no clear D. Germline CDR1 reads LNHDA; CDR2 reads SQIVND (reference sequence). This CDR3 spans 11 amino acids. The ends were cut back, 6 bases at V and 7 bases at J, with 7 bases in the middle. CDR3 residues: CASSAFNEQFF. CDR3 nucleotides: TGTGCCAGTAGCGCCTTTAATGAGCAGTTCTTC.

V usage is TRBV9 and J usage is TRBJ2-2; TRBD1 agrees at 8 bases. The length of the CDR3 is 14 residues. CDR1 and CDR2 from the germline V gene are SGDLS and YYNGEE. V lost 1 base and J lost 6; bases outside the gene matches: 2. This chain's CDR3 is CASSVKTGAGELFF. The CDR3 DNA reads TGTGCCAGCAGCGTAAAGACAGGGGCCGGGGAGCTGTTTTTT. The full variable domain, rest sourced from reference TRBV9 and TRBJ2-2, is DSGVTQTPKHLITATGQRVTLRCSPRSGDLSVYWYQQSLDQGLQFLIQYYNGEERAKGNILERFSAQQFPDLHSELNLSSLELGDSALYFCASSVKTGAGELFFGEGSRLTVL.

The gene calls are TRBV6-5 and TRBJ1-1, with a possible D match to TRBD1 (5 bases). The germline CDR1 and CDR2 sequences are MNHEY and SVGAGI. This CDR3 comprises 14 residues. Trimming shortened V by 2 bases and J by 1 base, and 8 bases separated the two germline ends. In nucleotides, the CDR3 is TGTGCCAGCAGTTACCGGGGACCGAACACTGAAGCTTTCTTT. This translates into CASSYRGPNTEAFF.

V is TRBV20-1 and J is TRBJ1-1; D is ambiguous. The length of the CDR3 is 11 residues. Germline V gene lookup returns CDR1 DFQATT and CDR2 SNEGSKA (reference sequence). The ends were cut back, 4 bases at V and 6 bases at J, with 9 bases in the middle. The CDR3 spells CSAIRGPEAFF. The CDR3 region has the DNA TGCAGTGCTATACGCGGGCCTGAAGCTTTCTTT.

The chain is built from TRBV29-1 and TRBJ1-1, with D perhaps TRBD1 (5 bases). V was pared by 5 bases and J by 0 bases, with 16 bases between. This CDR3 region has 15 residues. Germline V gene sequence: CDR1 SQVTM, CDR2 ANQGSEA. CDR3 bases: TGCAGCGTTTCGGCAGGGTGGGGAATGAACACTGAAGCTTTCTTT. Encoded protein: CSVSAGWGMNTEAFF.

The CDR3 region has the DNA TGCGCCAGCAGCTTAGGGGACAGCAGCACAGATACGCAGTATTTT. Translation: CASSLGDSSTDTQYF. The J gene is TRBJ2-3, the V gene TRBV5-1; 7 nucleotides align to TRBD1. Germline loops: CDR1 SGHRS, CDR2 YFSETQ. Trimming took 2 bases from V and 0 from J; bases not matched to a gene: 3. This CDR3 contains 15 residues.

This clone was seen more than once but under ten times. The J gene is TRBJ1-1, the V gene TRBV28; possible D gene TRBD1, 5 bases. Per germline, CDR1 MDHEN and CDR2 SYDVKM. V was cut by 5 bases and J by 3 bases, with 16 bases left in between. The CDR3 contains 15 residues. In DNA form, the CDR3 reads TGTGCCAGCAGTCCCGCCGGCGGGGCCCACACTGAAGCTTTCTTT. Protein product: CASSPAGGAHTEAFF.

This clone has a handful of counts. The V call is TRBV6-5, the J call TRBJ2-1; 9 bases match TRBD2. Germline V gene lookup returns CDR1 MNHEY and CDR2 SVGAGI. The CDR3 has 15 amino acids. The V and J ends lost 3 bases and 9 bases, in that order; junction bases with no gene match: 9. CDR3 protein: CASSYGGSGSSEQFF. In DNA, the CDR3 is TGTGCCAGCAGTTATGGGGGTAGCGGGAGCTCTGAGCAGTTCTTC.

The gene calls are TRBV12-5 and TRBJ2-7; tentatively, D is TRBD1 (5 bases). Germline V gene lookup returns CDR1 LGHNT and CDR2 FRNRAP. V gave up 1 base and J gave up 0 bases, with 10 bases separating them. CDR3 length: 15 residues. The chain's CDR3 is CASGLEAGPSYEQYF. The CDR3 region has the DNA TGTGCTAGTGGTTTGGAGGCAGGGCCCTCCTACGAGCAGTACTTC. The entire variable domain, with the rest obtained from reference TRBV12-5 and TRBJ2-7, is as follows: DARVTQTPRHKVTEMGQEVTMRCQPILGHNTVFWYRQTMMQGLELLAYFRNRAPLDDSGMPKDRFSAEMPDATLATLKIQPSEPRDSAVYFCASGLEAGPSYEQYFGPGTRLTVT.

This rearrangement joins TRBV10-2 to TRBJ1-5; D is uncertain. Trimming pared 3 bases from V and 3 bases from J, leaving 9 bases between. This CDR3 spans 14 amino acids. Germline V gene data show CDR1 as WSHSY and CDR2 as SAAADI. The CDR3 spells CASSDWPDNQPQHF. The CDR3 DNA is TGCGCCAGCAGTGATTGGCCCGACAATCAGCCCCAGCATTTT.

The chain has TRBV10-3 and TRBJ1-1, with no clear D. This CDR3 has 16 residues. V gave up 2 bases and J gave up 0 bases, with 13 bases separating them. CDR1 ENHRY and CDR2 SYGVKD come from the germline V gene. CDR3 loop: CAISERAGSLNTEAFF. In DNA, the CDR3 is TGTGCCATCAGTGAGAGAGCGGGGTCATTGAACACTGAAGCTTTCTTT.